The 2 T cell receptor delta chains given below trace back to one sample, sequenced in a study of γδ T cells in repeated Plasmodium falciparum infection. Gammadelta T cells were flow-sorted from PBMC into Vgamma9/Vdelta2+ and Vdelta2-negative populations for bulk analysis. TCRdb re-identified clones in the multiplex PCR reads via CATT. Here the sample spans 70,000 to 95,000 delta-chain clones, 1.4% being singletons. The specimen sequenced was gamma-delta T cells from blood. These receptors all stem from a pool of human donors (malaria-infected and uninfected, not separated).

This clone has more than one count but fewer than ten. With only one base between it and a far larger clone, this is likely a read error. This CDR3 is also generated by other DNA sequences in the sample. This chain joins TRDV2 and TRDJ2, with TRDD3 identical over 7 bases. TCRdb supplies no J gene; here it was assigned by aligning the nucleotide sequence to germline. The CDR3 is 15 residues long. The germline V gene encodes CDR1 GEAIGNYY and CDR2 EKD. The CDR3 nucleotides are TGTGCCTGTGACGTCCGGGGGGATTTGACGGCACAACTCTTCTTT. It codes for CACDVRGDLTAQLFF.

With regard to this clone: This likely traces to a read error, being one base from a far larger clone. The sample carries other DNA sequences with the same CDR3. This chain joins TRDV2 and TRDJ2; possibly TRDD3 for D (5 bases). TCRdb leaves out the J gene; it was filled in here by matching the DNA to germline. The CDR3 totals 15 residues. Germline CDR1 GEAIGNYY, CDR2 EKD. The ends were cut back, 0 bases at V and 1 base at J, with 8 bases in the middle. The CDR3 sequence: CACDTVGDLTAQLFF. The CDR3 nucleotides are TGTGCCTGTGACACCGTAGGGGATTTGACAGCACAACTCTTCTTT.